The 23 T cell receptor beta chains below all came from one sample that was sequenced in a study of cytomegalovirus exposure and HLA in healthy donors. Primers: 60 Vbeta forward and 13 Jbeta reverse. Only in-frame clones appear in the TCRdb table, and some are missing; sequencing was by immunoSEQ multiplex PCR. The sample holds about 160,000 clones; around 83% are singletons and the top ten take 4.1%. Material for sequencing was PBMCs. Receptors originate from a middle-aged man in good health and CMV-seropositive.

J is TRBJ2-3 and V is TRBV27, with 13 bases lining up with TRBD2. The CDR3 has 14 amino acids. The trim removed 10 bases at V and 4 bases at J, leaving 5 bases unmatched. Germline CDR1 is MNHEY and CDR2 is SMNVEV (reference sequence). The CDR3 loop is CATGLAGAADTQYF. CDR3 sequence (DNA): TGTGCCACAGGACTAGCGGGAGCCGCAGATACGCAGTATTTT.

This clone was counted only a few times. The chain uses TRBV10-3 and TRBJ2-3, with 11 bases lining up with TRBD1. There are 13 residues in the CDR3. V lost 9 bases, J lost 4 bases, and 3 bases stayed unmatched. CDR1 ENHRY and CDR2 SYGVKD come from the germline V gene. CDR3: CAIPGQGADTQYF. The DNA of the CDR3 is TGTGCCATTCCGGGACAGGGGGCAGATACGCAGTATTTT.

The CDR3 region has the DNA TGTGCCTGGAGTATCCAGATACAAGAGACCCAGTACTTC. It encodes CAWSIQIQETQYF. This sequence joins TRBV30 and TRBJ2-5; D ambiguous. Germline V gives CDR1 GTSNPN, CDR2 SVGIG (reference sequence). V was shortened by 2 bases and J by 2 bases, with 9 bases between the two germline ends. The CDR3 loop spans 13 amino acids.

The CDR3 DNA is TGTGCCAGCAGACTCACAGGGGTACTCTACGAGCAGTACTTC. Translating gives CASRLTGVLYEQYF. The gene calls are TRBV6-6 and TRBJ2-7; 7 nucleotides align to TRBD1. The trim removed 6 bases at V and 3 bases at J, leaving 8 bases unmatched. CDR1 and CDR2 from the germline V gene are MNHNY and SVGAGI (reference sequence). This CDR3 region has 14 residues.

This chain's CDR3 is CASSFSQGGDTQYF. Written as DNA, the CDR3 is TGTGCCAGCAGCTTCAGTCAGGGGGGAGATACGCAGTATTTT. The chain joins TRBV7-2 to TRBJ2-3, with D possibly being TRBD1 (7 bases). Germline CDR1 SGHTA, CDR2 FQGNSA. The CDR3 contains 14 residues. V shed 3 bases and J shed 5 bases, with 12 bases lying between them.

The chain recombines TRBV7-2 with TRBJ1-2, with D maybe TRBD1 (5 bases). The CDR3 contains 14 residues. Germline V CDR1 and CDR2: SGHTA, FQGNSA. Trimming took off 5 bases at V and 5 bases at J, with 15 bases between the two ends. Here the CDR3 DNA reads TGTGCCAGCAGCCCATTCTCTGGGGGGTATGGCTACACCTTC. This gives the protein CASSPFSGGYGYTF.

In its sample, this clone was seen a few times. The V and J genes are TRBV29-1 and TRBJ1-5; TRBD1 agrees at 7 bases. In germline, CDR1 is SQVTM, CDR2 ANQGSEA. Trimming removed 5 bases from V and 7 bases from J; junction bases left unmatched: 11. The CDR3 sequence is 14 residues long. The DNA of the CDR3 is TGCAGCGTTTGGACAGGACAGTCGGGGCAGCCCCAGCATTTT. It is translated as CSVWTGQSGQPQHF.

The chain couples TRBV13 to TRBJ2-3, with no clear D. Germline CDR1 is PRHDT and CDR2 is FYEKMQ (reference sequence). The V and J ends lost 0 bases and 1 base respectively, with 5 bases between them. This CDR3 contains 14 residues. The CDR3 DNA sequence: TGTGCCAGCAGCTTAGGCCAGGGCACAGATACGCAGTATTTT. It is translated as CASSLGQGTDTQYF.

The genes are TRBV27 and TRBJ1-4; 7 nucleotides line up with TRBD1. The CDR3 length is 15 residues. CDR1 is MNHEY, CDR2 SMNVEV, per germline (reference sequence). Trimming cost V 0 bases and J 8 bases; bases outside gene matches: 6. CDR3 sequence (DNA): TGTGCCAGCAGTTTATCAGGGACAGTGCGAGAAAAACTGTTTTTT. Translating it yields CASSLSGTVREKLFF.

The V call is TRBV4-3, the J call TRBJ2-5; TRBD2 agrees at 10 bases. The germline gives CDR1 LGHNA, CDR2 YSLEER. The CDR3 has 16 residues. Germline trimming cut 0 bases from V and 8 bases from J; bases unmatched to any gene: 9. The CDR3, as DNA: TGCGCCAGCAGCCAAGAAGCGGGGGGGCCTGGGGGAACCCAGTACTTC. It codes for CASSQEAGGPGGTQYF.

The chain uses TRBV6-5 and TRBJ1-6; TRBD1 might be the D (6 bases). CDR3 length equals 13 residues. The germline CDR1 and CDR2 sequences are MNHEY and SVGAGI. V was cut by 4 bases and J by 17 bases, with 18 bases left in between. CDR3 loop: CASSFDKDSLIHF. For the CDR3, the DNA is TGTGCCAGCAGTTTTGATAAGGACAGTCTGATCCACTTT.

The J gene is TRBJ1-2, the V gene TRBV10-3; TRBD1 matches at 8 bases. The CDR3 totals 16 residues. Trimming took 1 base from V and 2 from J; bases not matched to a gene: 6. Germline V gene data show CDR1 as ENHRY and CDR2 as SYGVKD. CDR3 protein: CAISEFGQGKNYGYTF. The DNA of the CDR3 is TGTGCCATCAGTGAGTTCGGACAGGGAAAAAACTATGGCTACACCTTC.

The chain has TRBV5-1 and TRBJ1-2; D is uncertain. The CDR3 length is 14 residues. The germline V gene encodes CDR1 SGHRS and CDR2 YFSETQ. V lost 2 bases, J lost 2 bases, and 10 bases lay in between. The CDR3 sequence is CASSLEHPNYGYTF. The CDR3 coding sequence is TGCGCCAGCAGCTTAGAACACCCGAACTATGGCTACACCTTC.

The rearrangement links TRBV5-1 to TRBJ1-1; D possibly corresponds to TRBD1 (6 bases). The CDR3 extends over 14 amino acids. Germline V lookup: CDR1 SGHRS, CDR2 YFSETQ. Trimming removed 4 bases at V and 0 bases at J, with 10 bases between. CDR3 nucleotides: TGCGCCAGCAGCAAGGACAGTCTGAACACTGAAGCTTTCTTT. This codes for CASSKDSLNTEAFF.

V usage is TRBV6-5 and J usage is TRBJ1-3; D ambiguous. This CDR3 contains 15 residues. Germline loops: CDR1 MNHEY, CDR2 SVGAGI. V lost 2 bases and J lost 4, with 12 bases in between. The CDR3 nucleotides read TGTGCCAGCAGTTACCTAGGCAGTAGCGGAAACACCATATATTTT. Its protein is CASSYLGSSGNTIYF.

The chain carries TRBV5-1 and TRBJ2-5; TRBD2 aligns across 12 bases. CDR3 length: 16 residues. Trimming at V came to 3 bases and at J to 4 bases, leaving 7 bases not matched to a gene. The germline gives CDR1 SGHRS, CDR2 YFSETQ. The CDR3 nucleotides read TGCGCCAGCAGCTGGGTGGGACTAGCGGGTCCAGAGACCCAGTACTTC. It translates to CASSWVGLAGPETQYF.

The chain uses TRBV7-6 and TRBJ2-5, with TRBD2 identical over 11 bases. J was trimmed by 3 bases and V by 5 bases; bases with no gene match: 2. CDR1 and CDR2 (germline): SGHVS, FNYEAQ. CDR3 length: 14 amino acids. The CDR3 nucleotides read TGTGCCAGCAGCAAGGGACTAGCGGAAGAGACCCAGTACTTC. As protein: CASSKGLAEETQYF. Full variable domain (outside the CDR3, taken from reference TRBV7-6 and TRBJ2-5): GAGVSQSPRYKVTKRGQDVALRCDPISGHVSLYWYRQALGQGPEFLTYFNYEAQQDKSGLPNDRFSAERPEGSISTLTIQRTEQRDSAMYRCASSKGLAEETQYFGPGTRLLVL.

This clone was counted once. The chain couples TRBV2 to TRBJ1-4; 9 bases line up with TRBD1. With 6 bases clipped from V and 8 bases from J, the junction kept 7 bases outside the gene matches. The CDR3 is 14 amino acids. Germline V lookup: CDR1 SNHLY, CDR2 FYNNEI. CDR3 sequence: CASRPDRGFEKLFF. CDR3 coding DNA: TGTGCCAGCAGACCCGACAGGGGGTTCGAAAAACTGTTTTTT.

This clone was seen only a few times. J is TRBJ1-4 and V is TRBV29-1; a possible D gene is TRBD1 (6 bases). In germline, CDR1 is SQVTM, CDR2 ANQGSEA. V lost 7 bases to trimming and J lost 6 bases, with 6 bases between them. The CDR3 length is 10 residues. Here the CDR3 reads CSAGDEKLFF. The CDR3, as DNA: TGCAGCGCAGGGGATGAAAAACTGTTTTTT.

V and J are TRBV5-1 and TRBJ2-7, with a possible D match to TRBD1 (6 bases). V was clipped by 3 bases and J by 6 bases, with 16 bases between them. The CDR3 has 14 residues. The germline gives CDR1 SGHRS, CDR2 YFSETQ. CDR3 residues: CASSSPQQGREQYF. Written as DNA, the CDR3 is TGCGCCAGCAGCTCGCCCCAACAGGGTCGCGAGCAGTACTTC.

The rearrangement joins TRBV9 to TRBJ2-1; TRBD1 matches 9 bases. The trim removed 4 bases at V and 4 bases at J, leaving 9 bases unmatched. Germline V CDR1 and CDR2: SGDLS, YYNGEE. The CDR3 loop spans 16 amino acids. DNA for the CDR3: TGTGCCAGCAGCCCCCCCCGGGACAGGGCATACAATGAGCAGTTCTTC. Protein sequence: CASSPPRDRAYNEQFF.

The sample holds a few counts of this clone. The V call is TRBV4-3, the J call TRBJ2-3; D perhaps matches TRBD1 (6 bases). The ends were cut back, 1 base at V and 5 bases at J, with 13 bases in the middle. The CDR3 has 15 amino acids. Germline V gene lookup returns CDR1 LGHNA and CDR2 YSLEER. For the CDR3, the DNA is TGCGCCAGCAGCCAAGGGCGGGTAGGGGGAGATACGCAGTATTTT. This sequence encodes CASSQGRVGGDTQYF.

This chain uses TRBV19 with TRBJ2-1; 9 bases are a match to TRBD1. The junction had 7 bases not matched to a gene; V was cut back by 6 bases and J by 7 bases. CDR1 and CDR2 from the germline V gene are LNHDA and SQIVND (reference sequence). The CDR3 covers 14 residues. The CDR3 bases are TGTGCCAGTAGCCGGACAGGGGCGGTAAATGAGCAGTTCTTC. Translating gives CASSRTGAVNEQFF.